These 8 T cell receptor beta chains share one sample of origin, sequenced in a study of T cell responses to AZD1222 COVID-19 vaccine. Profiled with immunoSEQ multiplex PCR; TCRdb holds only in-frame clones, not every one. Among 130,000 or so clones listed, over 90% were seen once. Material: peripheral blood, obtained on day 0 of AZD1222 vaccination. These receptors were taken from an adult in good health.

The chain couples TRBV7-3 to TRBJ1-2; a possible D gene is TRBD1 (5 bases). The CDR3 contains 17 residues. Germline V lookup: CDR1 SGHTA, CDR2 FQGTGA. Trimming removed 5 bases from V and 4 bases from J, with 23 bases in between. In DNA, the CDR3 is TGTGCCAGCAGCCCACAATCGGGACCCCAGGTCGGCTATGGCTACACCTTC. It is translated as CASSPQSGPQVGYGYTF.

The chain uses TRBV29-1 and TRBJ2-5; possibly TRBD1 for D (5 bases). Trimming left V 5 bases short and J 3 bases short, with 13 bases between. CDR1 is SQVTM and CDR2 is ANQGSEA in the germline V gene. The length of the CDR3 is 13 residues. CDR3 in amino acids: CSVLRDSKETQYF. The CDR3 coding sequence is TGCAGCGTTCTGCGTGACAGTAAAGAGACCCAGTACTTC.

The chain uses TRBV10-3 and TRBJ2-3, with D possibly TRBD2 on 6 matching bases. The CDR3 loop spans 16 amino acids. V dropped 5 bases and J dropped 0 bases, with 15 bases sitting between them. Germline V CDR1 and CDR2: ENHRY, SYGVKD. The chain's CDR3 is CAISSGTLESTDTQYF. The CDR3 coding sequence is TGTGCCATCAGTAGTGGGACTTTAGAAAGCACAGATACGCAGTATTTT.

The V call is TRBV7-3, the J call TRBJ2-3; D not resolved. With 3 bases removed from V and 0 bases from J, the gap between germline ends came to 4 bases. The CDR3 has 13 amino acids. Germline V gives CDR1 SGHTA, CDR2 FQGTGA. In DNA, the CDR3 is TGTGCCAGCAGCTTGGGGAGCACAGATACGCAGTATTTT. It translates to CASSLGSTDTQYF.

The V gene is TRBV20-1, the J gene TRBJ2-5, with a tentative D call TRBD1 (6 bases). V was trimmed by 3 bases and J by 5 bases, leaving 10 bases between them. The CDR3 runs to 12 residues. Germline V gene data show CDR1 as DFQATT and CDR2 as SNEGSKA (reference sequence). CDR3 in DNA: TGCAGTGCTAGTGGGGGCTTGGAGACCCAGTACTTC. It is translated as CSASGGLETQYF.

CDR3 nucleotides: TGTGCCAGCAGCCTCTCCGACTCCCGGGAAGCTGAAGCTTTCTTT. The encoded protein is CASSLSDSREAEAFF. The gene calls are TRBV3-1 (or the pseudogene TRBV3-2) and TRBJ1-1, with D hard to call. Trimming stripped 4 bases from V and 6 bases from J, with 18 bases between. Germline assignment: CDR1 LGHDT and CDR2 YNNKEL (reference sequence). The CDR3 spans 15 residues.

The rearrangement joins TRBV14 to TRBJ1-3; D is undetermined. The CDR3 is made up of 15 amino acids. V lost 4 bases, J lost 2 bases, and 12 bases lay in between. The germline gives CDR1 SGHDN, CDR2 FVKESK. The CDR3 here is CASSRGEVPGNTIYF. In DNA form, the CDR3 reads TGTGCCAGCAGCCGGGGTGAGGTTCCTGGAAACACCATATATTTT.

This chain connects TRBV12-3 or TRBV12-4 to TRBJ1-2, with D maybe TRBD1 (5 bases). This CDR3 is built from 12 residues. The ends were cut back, 5 bases at V and 8 bases at J, with 12 bases in the middle. For the CDR3, the DNA is TGTGCCAGCAGTATAGGAAGGGACGGCTACACCTTC. It codes for CASSIGRDGYTF.